Presented here are 8 T cell receptor beta chains from one specimen sequenced in a study of blood T cell repertoires in COVID-19. Repertoires were generated with immunoSEQ multiplex PCR, while TCRdb's copy carries only in-frame clones and drops some. The sample yields almost 200,000 clones, about 90% seen once. Material for sequencing was PBMCs or T cells enriched from blood (not recorded which). The receptors shown here come from a woman aged 18-29 years who had recovered from COVID-19.

This clone was observed a few times. The V gene is TRBV19, the J gene TRBJ2-2; possible D gene TRBD2, 6 bases. Deletions cut 6 bases from V and 6 bases from J, with 20 bases between. Germline CDR1 is LNHDA and CDR2 is SQIVND (reference sequence). This CDR3 comprises 16 residues. In DNA, the CDR3 is TGTGCCAGTAGGAACACTGTGATTGCGGGGCCCGGGGAGCTGTTTTTT. Translation: CASRNTVIAGPGELFF. Variable domain in full (rest from reference TRBV19 and TRBJ2-2): DGGITQSPKYLFRKEGQNVTLSCEQNLNHDAMYWYRQDPGQGLRLIYYSQIVNDFQKGDIAEGYSVSREKKESFPLTVTSAQKNPTAFYLCASRNTVIAGPGELFFGEGSRLTVL.

The chain employs TRBV2 and TRBJ1-1; tentatively, D is TRBD1 (5 bases). The CDR3 is 15 residues long. Trimming removed 6 bases from V and 1 base from J, with 15 bases in between. Per the germline V gene, CDR1 is SNHLY and CDR2 is FYNNEI. The CDR3 protein is CASSASGVQNTEAFF. DNA of the CDR3: TGTGCCAGCAGCGCGTCGGGGGTCCAGAACACTGAAGCTTTCTTT.

The chain has TRBV28 and TRBJ2-1; TRBD1 aligns across 8 bases. V dropped 5 bases and J dropped 0; count of bases not matched to a gene: 15. The CDR3 contains 19 residues. Germline V gene lookup returns CDR1 MDHEN and CDR2 SYDVKM. The CDR3 spells CASSPVPGQVPNSYNEQFF. The CDR3 nucleotides are TGTGCCAGCAGTCCGGTCCCGGGACAGGTACCAAACTCCTACAATGAGCAGTTCTTC.

J is TRBJ2-7 and V is TRBV28; 9 bases fit TRBD2. Germline CDR1 MDHEN, CDR2 SYDVKM. CDR3 size: 17 residues. Germline trimming cut 4 bases from V and 1 base from J; bases unmatched to any gene: 11. CDR3 loop: CASSSHIVSGGSYEQYF. CDR3 in DNA: TGTGCCAGCAGTTCCCACATCGTTAGCGGGGGATCCTACGAGCAGTACTTC.

In its sample, this clone was seen once. V and J are TRBV4-1 and TRBJ2-4, with D unclear. Germline-derived CDR1 and CDR2 are MGHRA and YSYEKL. V was trimmed by 0 bases and J by 6 bases, leaving 15 bases between them. The CDR3 extends over 16 amino acids. The CDR3 reads CASSQDLIAGSNIQYF. The CDR3 DNA reads TGCGCCAGCAGCCAAGATCTGATAGCTGGGTCAAACATTCAGTACTTC.

The chain carries TRBV5-1 and TRBJ2-7, with D maybe TRBD1 (6 bases). CDR1 and CDR2 (germline): SGHRS, YFSETQ. The CDR3 is made up of 13 amino acids. V was clipped by 4 bases and J by 5 bases, with 13 bases between them. The CDR3 nucleotides are TGCGCCAGCAGCGGGGGCCCCAACCACGAGCAGTACTTC. It encodes CASSGGPNHEQYF.

The V and J genes are TRBV10-3 and TRBJ1-2; weak D call: TRBD1 (5 bases). Trimming took off 3 bases at V and 3 bases at J, with 20 bases between the two ends. The CDR3 is 17 amino acids. CDR1 is ENHRY, CDR2 SYGVKD, per germline. This CDR3 is CAISETMAGTGDYGYTF. The CDR3 bases are TGTGCCATCAGTGAAACTATGGCAGGGACGGGGGACTATGGCTACACCTTC.

The chain's CDR3 is CASSLPSLTGELFF. The CDR3 region has the DNA TGTGCCAGCAGCCTTCCTAGTCTGACCGGGGAGCTGTTTTTT. V usage is TRBV4-2 and J usage is TRBJ2-2; D remains ambiguous. This CDR3 comprises 14 residues. The V gene's germline CDR1 is LGHNA and CDR2 YNFKEQ. V lost 4 bases, J lost 5 bases, and 11 bases lay in between.